One sample yielded the 27 T cell receptor beta chains listed below, sequenced in a study of T-cell reconstitution after alpha-beta-depleted transplantation in children. Preparing the TCRbeta library involved the use of unique molecular identifiers. TCRdb independently ran MiXCR on the PCR reads; one entry per CDR3 protein. The table shows approximately 250,000 distinct CDR3 sequences, with roughly 25% occurring only once. This specimen consisted of PBMCs, obtained before TCRalphabeta/CD19-depleted stem cell transplant. These receptors were taken from a girl aged 2 to 10 with Fanconi anemia, due to receive a stem cell transplant.

This clonotype came up many times. V is TRBV18 and J is TRBJ2-5; D possibly uses TRBD1 or TRBD2 (5 bases each). Between the trimmed V and J ends, which lost 3 bases and 6 bases, there was a span of 11 bases. The CDR3 is 13 amino acids. The germline CDR1 and CDR2 sequences are KGHSH and LQKENI. CDR3 sequence reads: CASSPPGAQTQYF. The CDR3, as DNA: TGTGCCAGCTCACCCCCCGGGGCACAGACCCAGTACTTC.

The rearrangement links TRBV29-1 to TRBJ2-7, with 9 bases aligning to TRBD2. The germline V gene has CDR1 SQVTM and CDR2 ANQGSEA. J was trimmed by 3 bases and V by 0 bases; bases with no gene match: 3. The CDR3 runs to 14 residues. CDR3 residues: CSVEEGLALYEQYF. The CDR3 DNA reads as TGCAGCGTTGAAGAGGGACTAGCCCTCTACGAGCAGTACTTC.

This clonotype came up many times. The V call is TRBV20-1, the J call TRBJ2-7; maybe TRBD2 (5 bases). The germline gives CDR1 DFQATT, CDR2 SNEGSKA (reference sequence). V was shortened by 0 bases and J by 2 bases, with 14 bases between the two germline ends. This CDR3 is 15 amino acids long. CDR3 loop: CSARDAGVYAYEQYF. In DNA, the CDR3 is TGCAGTGCTAGAGATGCCGGGGTATACGCCTACGAGCAGTACTTC.

The chain links TRBV6-5 to TRBJ2-1; TRBD1 agrees at 11 bases. Trimming removed 0 bases from V and 7 bases from J; junction bases left unmatched: 2. The CDR3 extends over 15 amino acids. Germline CDR1 is MNHEY and CDR2 is SVGAGI. CDR3 bases: TGTGCCAGCAGTTACTCGGGACAGGGGGGGAATGAGCAGTTCTTC. Residues: CASSYSGQGGNEQFF.

The chain links TRBV5-1 to TRBJ2-1; D is unclear. The V and J ends lost 4 bases and 7 bases respectively, with 12 bases between them. From germline, CDR1 is SGHRS and CDR2 YFSETQ. This CDR3 comprises 13 residues. CDR3 bases: TGCGCCAGCAGCCTGAGAGTCGAGAATGAGCAGTTCTTC. It encodes CASSLRVENEQFF.

This clonotype was seen more than once but under ten times. The chain combines TRBV28 with TRBJ1-5, with 9 bases aligning to TRBD1. The CDR3 runs to 17 residues. Per the germline V gene, CDR1 is MDHEN and CDR2 is SYDVKM. V was clipped by 3 bases and J by 1 base; unmatched bases: 7. The DNA for the CDR3 is TGTGCCAGCAGTTTCTGGGAGGGACAGGGAAGCAATCAGCCCCAGCATTTT. Amino acid sequence: CASSFWEGQGSNQPQHF.

This chain links TRBV29-1 with TRBJ1-2; 8 positions agree with TRBD1. Germline V gives CDR1 SQVTM, CDR2 ANQGSEA. The ends lost 7 bases at V and 2 bases at J; junction bases unmatched: 6. This CDR3 has 13 amino acids. CDR3 in amino acids: CSAGQGANYGYTF. CDR3 bases: TGCAGCGCCGGACAGGGTGCGAACTATGGCTACACCTTC. Together with reference TRBV29-1 and TRBJ1-2, the CDR3 gives the full variable domain: SAVISQKPSRDICQRGTSLTIQCQVDSQVTMMFWYRQQPGQSLTLIATANQGSEATYESGFVIDKFPISRPNLTFSTLTVSNMSPEDSSIYLCSAGQGANYGYTFGSGTRLTVV.

The chain carries TRBV5-1 and TRBJ1-3; TRBD1 matches at 7 bases. Trimming cost V 1 base and J 7 bases; bases outside gene matches: 11. CDR1 and CDR2 from the germline V gene are SGHRS and YFSETQ. The CDR3 consists of 16 residues. The CDR3 bases are TGCGCCAGCAGCTTGCCTTCGACAGGGATCAGCAACACCATATATTTT. It is translated as CASSLPSTGISNTIYF. The complete variable domain, with remaining parts taken from reference TRBV5-1 and TRBJ1-3, reads KAGVTQTPRYLIKTRGQQVTLSCSPISGHRSVSWYQQTPGQGLQFLFEYFSETQRNKGNFPGRFSGRQFSNSRSEMNVSTLELGDSALYLCASSLPSTGISNTIYFGEGSWLTVV.

This clonotype has a count of ten or more. The genes are TRBV12-3 or TRBV12-4 and TRBJ1-2; D remains unclear. This CDR3 contains 13 residues. V lost 3 bases to trimming and J lost 4 bases, with 9 bases between them. CDR3 sequence: CASSFRTVYGYTF. For the CDR3, the DNA is TGTGCCAGCAGTTTTAGGACTGTCTATGGCTACACCTTC.

The chain recombines TRBV20-1 with TRBJ1-1; D is unresolved. V was clipped by 0 bases and J by 1 base, with 9 bases between them. CDR1 and CDR2 (germline): DFQATT, SNEGSKA (reference sequence). The CDR3 sequence is 14 residues long. CDR3 sequence: CSARDRRSNTEAFF. CDR3 in DNA: TGCAGTGCTAGAGATAGGAGGTCGAACACTGAAGCTTTCTTT.

This clonotype was counted at least ten times. The chain employs TRBV20-1 and TRBJ2-1; no definite D call. Trimming shortened V by 0 bases and J by 7 bases, and 22 bases separated the two germline ends. The CDR3 is 17 amino acids. Per germline, CDR1 DFQATT and CDR2 SNEGSKA (reference sequence). Written as DNA, the CDR3 is TGCAGTGCTAGAGATAGGGTTAGTGGGTTGGCGGTAAATGAGCAGTTCTTC. Translation gives CSARDRVSGLAVNEQFF.

The table lists this clonotype with many counts. V and J are TRBV4-2 and TRBJ1-2, with 7 positions matching TRBD1. V gave up 3 bases and J gave up 4 bases; unmatched junction bases: 8. Germline CDR1 reads LGHNA; CDR2 reads YNFKEQ. This CDR3 is built from 15 residues. In nucleotides, the CDR3 is TGTGCCAGCAGCCACGCGAGACAGGGAAGCTATGGCTACACCTTC. As protein: CASSHARQGSYGYTF.

CDR3 in amino acids: CASSHGGTSYYEQYF. In DNA form, the CDR3 reads TGTGCCAGCAGCCACGGGGGGACTAGTTATTACGAGCAGTACTTC. The chain is built from TRBV28 and TRBJ2-7; 8 bases are a match to TRBD2. Germline CDR1 MDHEN, CDR2 SYDVKM. Germline trimming cut 6 bases from V and 4 bases from J; bases unmatched to any gene: 11. The CDR3 length is 15 residues.

In this sample, this clonotype turned up many times. The CDR3 sequence: CASSLGERTSRNIQYF. In DNA, the CDR3 is TGCGCCAGCAGCTTGGGTGAAAGAACTAGTAGAAACATTCAGTACTTC. The chain uses TRBV5-1 and TRBJ2-4; possible D gene TRBD2, 5 bases. Trimming left V 0 bases short and J 6 bases short, with 16 bases between. The CDR3 has 16 amino acids. Germline assignment: CDR1 SGHRS and CDR2 YFSETQ.

This clonotype was seen many times. The V and J genes are TRBV25-1 and TRBJ2-7; 11 positions match TRBD2. V shed 4 bases, J shed 4 bases, and the junction held 0 bases outside the gene matches. Germline CDR1 and CDR2: MGHDK and SYGVNS. The CDR3 consists of 13 residues. The CDR3 DNA follows: TGTGCCAGCAGTGGGACTAGCGGGTACGAGCAGTACTTC. Protein: CASSGTSGYEQYF.

This clonotype was seen at least ten times. The gene calls are TRBV20-1 and TRBJ2-5; 12 nucleotides match TRBD2. This CDR3 region has 15 residues. The J segment lost 5 bases and the V segment lost 3 bases, leaving 7 bases of the junction unmatched. Germline assignment: CDR1 DFQATT and CDR2 SNEGSKA (reference sequence). This CDR3 reads CSASWGLAGLETQYF. As DNA, the CDR3 is TGCAGTGCTAGCTGGGGACTAGCGGGTTTGGAGACCCAGTACTTC.

This clonotype was counted ten times or more. The gene calls are TRBV29-1 and TRBJ1-2; tentative D call: TRBD1 (5 bases). The CDR3 totals 13 residues. The V gene lost 7 bases and the J gene lost 3 bases, with 15 bases spanning the gap. Germline V lookup: CDR1 SQVTM, CDR2 ANQGSEA. This CDR3 reads CSGGHGADYGYTF. The CDR3 nucleotides read TGCAGCGGCGGACATGGGGCCGACTATGGCTACACCTTC.

V and J are TRBV20-1 and TRBJ2-7; TRBD2 is a possible D gene (5 bases). The ends were cut back, 6 bases at V and 2 bases at J, with 8 bases in the middle. The CDR3 extends over 11 amino acids. CDR1 is DFQATT and CDR2 is SNEGSKA in the germline V gene (reference sequence). CDR3 sequence (DNA): TGCAGTGCAAGCGGAACCTACGAGCAGTACTTC. Its protein product is CSASGTYEQYF.

The J gene is TRBJ2-3, the V gene TRBV20-1, with D unresolved. CDR3 length: 15 amino acids. The ends were cut back, 0 bases at V and 4 bases at J, with 14 bases in the middle. Germline CDR1 DFQATT, CDR2 SNEGSKA (reference sequence). CDR3 nucleotides: TGCAGTGCTAGAGACCCATTTCTCGCCCCAGATACGCAGTATTTT. It specifies CSARDPFLAPDTQYF.

There are a few counts of this clonotype. The CDR3 DNA reads TGTGCCAGCAGCCAAGGTAGGGTCGGCGCTGAAGCTTTCTTT. This gives the protein CASSQGRVGAEAFF. The rearrangement joins TRBV3-1 to TRBJ1-1, with no clear D. Germline CDR1 and CDR2: LGHDT and YNNKEL (reference sequence). The CDR3 covers 14 residues. V was pared by 1 base and J by 6 bases, with 12 bases between.

This chain links TRBV20-1 with TRBJ2-4; the D is unclear. The CDR3 is 15 residues long. Per the germline V gene, CDR1 is DFQATT and CDR2 is SNEGSKA (reference sequence). The germline V and J ends were trimmed by 0 bases and 8 bases, with 17 bases remaining between them. The CDR3 reads CSAREAGMGWDIQYF. For the CDR3, the DNA is TGCAGTGCTAGAGAGGCCGGTATGGGTTGGGACATTCAGTACTTC.

The V and J genes are TRBV20-1 and TRBJ2-7; TRBD2 matches 9 bases. The CDR3 consists of 15 residues. Germline trimming cut 3 bases from V and 3 bases from J; bases unmatched to any gene: 9. The germline V gene encodes CDR1 DFQATT and CDR2 SNEGSKA (reference sequence). CDR3 loop: CSARMGTSPYYEQYF. CDR3 nucleotides: TGCAGTGCTAGGATGGGGACTAGCCCTTACTACGAGCAGTACTTC.

This clonotype was recorded many times. This CDR3 reads CASSLRELGSGANVLTF. CDR3 nucleotide sequence: TGCGCCAGCAGCTTGAGAGAGCTTGGCTCTGGGGCCAACGTCCTGACTTTC. The rearrangement joins TRBV5-1 to TRBJ2-6; D call uncertain. V was cut by 1 base and J by 0 bases, with 11 bases left in between. Germline loops: CDR1 SGHRS, CDR2 YFSETQ. The CDR3 covers 17 residues.

The V gene is TRBV3-1, the J gene TRBJ1-1; 8 bases map to TRBD1. The CDR3 is made up of 15 amino acids. Germline V gene sequence: CDR1 LGHDT, CDR2 YNNKEL (reference sequence). V shed 2 bases and J 4 bases; nucleotides not matched to a gene: 6. CDR3 bases: TGTGCCAGCAGCCAATCGAGAACAGGGGGCACTGAAGCTTTCTTT. Protein sequence: CASSQSRTGGTEAFF.

This clonotype was seen once. The chain is built from TRBV28 and TRBJ2-3, with a weak D call TRBD2 (5 bases). Germline V gives CDR1 MDHEN, CDR2 SYDVKM. This CDR3 spans 15 amino acids. V dropped 7 bases and J dropped 3 bases, with 17 bases sitting between them. This CDR3 reads CASTPLGDRTDTQYF. The CDR3, as DNA: TGTGCCAGCACCCCCTTGGGAGATCGGACAGATACGCAGTATTTT.

This clonotype occurred a few times. This chain joins TRBV28 and TRBJ2-7; 7 bases map to TRBD1. Losses at the gene ends were 5 bases for V and 3 bases for J; bases not matched to a gene: 13. Germline V lookup: CDR1 MDHEN, CDR2 SYDVKM. The CDR3 loop spans 16 amino acids. The CDR3 nucleotides are TGTGCCAGCAGTCCAACACAGGGGCTAGTTGGCTACGAGCAGTACTTC. This translates into CASSPTQGLVGYEQYF.

Regarding this clonotype: A much larger clone sits a single nucleotide away, making a read error possible. V and J are TRBV10-3 and TRBJ2-3; D is possibly TRBD2 (6 bases). Germline loops: CDR1 ENHRY, CDR2 SYGVKD. The CDR3 has 13 residues. The CDR3 loop is CATSSGYTDTQYF. Here the CDR3 DNA reads TGTGCCACCAGTAGCGGTTACACAGATACGCAGTATTTT.